These 6 T cell receptor beta chains originate from one sample sequenced in a study of cytomegalovirus exposure and HLA in healthy donors. PCR primers comprised 60 Vbeta and 13 Jbeta primers. Profiling relied on immunoSEQ multiplex PCR, and the TCRdb table lists in-frame clones only, not all of them. The table has 140,000 to 150,000 clones, about 84% seen once. Sequencing was performed on PBMCs. All receptors come from a young woman in good health and CMV-seropositive.

The rearrangement joins TRBV11-3 to TRBJ2-3; D gene uncertain. The length of the CDR3 is 12 residues. V was pared by 4 bases and J by 0 bases, with 2 bases between. CDR1 and CDR2 (germline): SGHNT, YENEEA. The CDR3 DNA reads TGTGCCAGCAGCTCGAGCACAGATACGCAGTATTTT. It encodes CASSSSTDTQYF.

This clone was detected only a few times. The chain is built from TRBV2 and TRBJ1-4; D remains unclear. In germline, CDR1 is SNHLY, CDR2 FYNNEI. V shed 5 bases and J shed 8 bases, with 12 bases lying between them. The length of the CDR3 is 13 residues. The chain's CDR3 is CASSRDRYEKLFF. CDR3 DNA sequence: TGTGCCAGCAGTCGCGATCGGTACGAAAAACTGTTTTTT. Looking up the rest from reference TRBV2 and TRBJ1-4 gives the full variable domain: EPEVTQTPSHQVTQMGQEVILRCVPISNHLYFYWYRQILGQKVEFLVSFYNNEISEKSEIFDDQFSVERPDGSNFTLKIRSTKLEDSAMYFCASSRDRYEKLFFGSGTQLSVL.

J is TRBJ2-3 and V is TRBV7-2; a possible D gene is TRBD1 (6 bases). Germline values: CDR1 SGHTA, CDR2 FQGNSA. The CDR3 is 14 amino acids. The V and J ends lost 5 bases and 0 bases respectively, with 9 bases between them. The CDR3 DNA is TGTGCCAGCAGCCTAACAGGGAGCACAGATACGCAGTATTTT. Its protein product is CASSLTGSTDTQYF.

This chain links TRBV19 with TRBJ2-7, with D possibly being TRBD2 (6 bases). Per germline, CDR1 LNHDA and CDR2 SQIVND (reference sequence). The V gene lost 4 bases and the J gene lost 1 base, with 8 bases spanning the gap. This CDR3 is built from 13 residues. In DNA form, the CDR3 reads TGTGCCAGTAGTACCGGGACTTCCTACGAGCAGTACTTC. Its translation is CASSTGTSYEQYF. Using reference TRBV19 and TRBJ2-7 for the parts outside the CDR3, the full variable domain is DGGITQSPKYLFRKEGQNVTLSCEQNLNHDAMYWYRQDPGQGLRLIYYSQIVNDFQKGDIAEGYSVSREKKESFPLTVTSAQKNPTAFYLCASSTGTSYEQYFGPGTRLTVT.

V usage is TRBV5-1 and J usage is TRBJ1-3; unclear D gene. The CDR3 contains 13 residues. In germline, CDR1 is SGHRS, CDR2 YFSETQ. V was pared by 0 bases and J by 4 bases, with 5 bases between. In nucleotides, the CDR3 is TGCGCCAGCAGCTTGGTACTCGGAAACACCATATATTTT. Translating it yields CASSLVLGNTIYF.

The sample holds one count of this clone. This chain connects TRBV6-5 to TRBJ1-1; 9 nucleotides match TRBD1. Germline assignment: CDR1 MNHEY and CDR2 SVGAGI. The CDR3 spans 16 residues. The J segment lost 5 bases and the V segment lost 4 bases, leaving 11 bases of the junction unmatched. The CDR3 nucleotides are TGTGCCAGCAGTTCCACCCTCGGGACAGGGTTGACTGAAGCTTTCTTT. It encodes CASSSTLGTGLTEAFF.